This is a list of T cell receptor beta chains from one sample in a study of T cell changes during pregnancy in multiple sclerosis. Here immunoSEQ multiplex PCR was the method, and the copy in TCRdb shows in-frame clones only, minus some. The profile covers about 40,000 clones, with just over 90% appearing a single time and less than 1.5% taken by the ten largest. The sequencing used peripheral blood, collected before pregnancy. These receptors all come from a female donor with multiple sclerosis, enrolled in a pregnancy study. CDR3s include the opening cysteine and the closing phenylalanine or tryptophan. A D gene is named only where the DNA matches it firmly. Some rows have no size entry. The others give once, few or many, or a class for an expanded clone.

v_call,clone_size,j_call,d_call,cdr3_nt,cdr3_aa
TRBV6-1,once,TRBJ1-2,NA,TGTGCCAGCCACCAGGAGGGACGTTCTAACTATGGCTACACCTTC,CASHQEGRSNYGYTF
TRBV9,NA,TRBJ2-1,NA,TGTGCCAGCAGCGCCCACCTAGATTACAATGAGCAGTTCTTC,CASSAHLDYNEQFF
TRBV5-1,NA,TRBJ2-7,TRBD2,TGCGCCAGCAGCTTCCTAGCGGGAGGGAGCTCCTACGAGCAGTACTTC,CASSFLAGGSSYEQYF
TRBV10-2,NA,TRBJ1-1,TRBD1,TGCGCCAGCAGTCGACACACAGGGGGCTTCGCTGAAGCTTTCTTT,CASSRHTGGFAEAFF
TRBV10-1,NA,TRBJ2-7,TRBD2,TGCGCCAGCAGTGAGGGCCGACTAGCGGCGGGTTACGAGCAGTACTTC,CASSEGRLAAGYEQYF
TRBV28,NA,TRBJ2-7,NA,TGTGCCAGCGGTACTAGGATGAATCTCCACGAGCAGTACTTC,CASGTRMNLHEQYF
TRBV10-3,few,TRBJ2-7,TRBD2,TGTGCCATCAGTGAGTCGGTCGGGGCTAGCGGGAGACACGAGCAGTACTTC,CAISESVGASGRHEQYF
TRBV29-1,NA,TRBJ1-2,NA,TGCAGCGTTGAAGAGGGAGGCATCTATGGCTACACCTTC,CSVEEGGIYGYTF
TRBV5-1,NA,TRBJ2-1,NA,TGCGCCAGCAGCTTGGAGTCTACTCCCTACAATGAGCAGTTCTTC,CASSLESTPYNEQFF
TRBV9,once,TRBJ2-3,TRBD2,TGTGCCAGCAGCTTTAGCGGGAGAGGGACAGATACGCAGTATTTT,CASSFSGRGTDTQYF
TRBV6-6,NA,TRBJ2-7,NA,TGTGCCAGCAGTTTAGACAGCAGGAGCTCCTACGAGCAGTACTTC,CASSLDSRSSYEQYF
TRBV7-2,NA,TRBJ2-5,TRBD1,TGTGCCAGCTCCCGCGACAGGGAGCAGGAGACCCAGTACTTC,CASSRDREQETQYF
TRBV27,NA,TRBJ2-6,NA,TGTGCCAGCAGTCGGGACTCGATCTTCTCTGGGGCCAACGTCCTGACTTTC,CASSRDSIFSGANVLTF
TRBV5-1,NA,TRBJ1-1,NA,TGCGCCAGCAGCAAGCACATGTGGGGGCAGAACACTGAAGCTTTCTTT,CASSKHMWGQNTEAFF
TRBV7-2,NA,TRBJ2-7,NA,TGTGCCAGCAGCTACGGGTCCTACGAGCAGTACTTC,CASSYGSYEQYF
TRBV5-1,few,TRBJ2-7,TRBD1,TGCGCCAGCAGCTTGACTGGGACAGCCTACGAGCAGTACTTC,CASSLTGTAYEQYF
TRBV5-1,NA,TRBJ2-7,TRBD2,TGCGCCAGCAGCAACTGGGGGGGGTCCTACGAGCAGTACTTC,CASSNWGGSYEQYF
TRBV30,few,TRBJ2-7,TRBD2,TGTGCCTGGAGTTTATCGACTAGCGGGAGTCTTGACGAGCAGTACTTC,CAWSLSTSGSLDEQYF
TRBV7-2,few,TRBJ1-1,NA,TGTGCCAGCAGCTTAGCAGGGGCGAACACTGAAGCTTTCTTT,CASSLAGANTEAFF
TRBV19,NA,TRBJ2-7,NA,TGTGCCAGTAGTATTGCGGGTGGGGCGGGGCCATCCTACGAGCAGTACTTC,CASSIAGGAGPSYEQYF
TRBV5-1,NA,TRBJ2-3,NA,TGCGCCAGCAGTCAGCGCGCCTTCCCCCCAGATACGCAGTATTTT,CASSQRAFPPDTQYF
TRBV19,NA,TRBJ2-7,NA,TGTGCCAGTAGTTCCCATACGGGGAGCTCCTACGAGCAGTACTTC,CASSSHTGSSYEQYF
TRBV19,NA,TRBJ2-7,TRBD2,TGTGCCAGTAGTAAACTAGCGGGAACCTACGAGCAGTACTTC,CASSKLAGTYEQYF
TRBV6-4,NA,TRBJ2-2,TRBD2,TGTGCCAGCAGTGAACTAGCGGGAGGGTCCGGGGAGCTGTTTTTT,CASSELAGGSGELFF
TRBV5-5,NA,TRBJ1-1,NA,TGTGCCAGCAGAGACAGACTGAACACTGAAGCTTTCTTT,CASRDRLNTEAFF
TRBV30,once,TRBJ1-4,NA,TGTGCCTGGGGAACAGGGATTTTACCAACTAATGAAAAACTGTTTTTT,CAWGTGILPTNEKLFF
TRBV18,NA,TRBJ1-3,NA,TGTGCCAGCTCACCAATTACCCAAATCGGGGGAAACACCATATATTTT,CASSPITQIGGNTIYF
TRBV10-3,once,TRBJ1-5,TRBD1,TGTGCCATCAGTGAGAGAACAGGGGCTCTCCAGCCCCAGCATTTT,CAISERTGALQPQHF
TRBV9,NA,TRBJ2-7,NA,TGTGCCAGCAGCGGCGGGAACGAGCAGTACTTC,CASSGGNEQYF
TRBV10-3,once,TRBJ1-2,TRBD1,TGTGCCATCAGTGAGTCTCTTAGTTACAGGGGGGATGGCTACACCTTC,CAISESLSYRGDGYTF
TRBV6-6,NA,TRBJ2-7,TRBD2,TGTGCCAGCAGGGGGGGGCCTATAGCGGGATGGAACGAGCAGTACTTC,CASRGGPIAGWNEQYF
TRBV7-2,NA,TRBJ2-1,TRBD2,TGTGCCAGCAGCTTAGAAGCGGGAGGGCCTTTGTCCTACAATGAGCAGTTCTTC,CASSLEAGGPLSYNEQFF
TRBV7-2,NA,TRBJ1-1,TRBD1,TGTGCCAGCAGCCTAGGACAGGGGAGGGTATGGGACACTGAAGCTTTCTTT,CASSLGQGRVWDTEAFF
TRBV9,once,TRBJ2-7,TRBD1,TGTGCCAGCTCCCCTGGGGGGACAGGTTACGAGCAGTACTTC,CASSPGGTGYEQYF
TRBV10-3,NA,TRBJ2-7,TRBD1,TGTGCCATCAGGGCGACAGGGGACGAGCAGTACTTC,CAIRATGDEQYF
TRBV6-5,NA,TRBJ2-7,TRBD2,TGTGCCAGCAGTTACATGGCTAGCGGGAGAGACGAGCAGTACTTC,CASSYMASGRDEQYF
TRBV4-1,NA,TRBJ2-4,TRBD1,TGCGCCAGCAGCCAAGACTGGACAGGGGTAGCCAAAAACATTCAGTACTTC,CASSQDWTGVAKNIQYF
TRBV28,NA,TRBJ2-2,NA,TGTGCCAGCAGTTTTGGGCAGAGGAACACCGGGGAGCTGTTTTTT,CASSFGQRNTGELFF
TRBV29-1,NA,TRBJ2-1,NA,TGCAGCGCCGTAGGCGGGTATGAGCAGTTCTTC,CSAVGGYEQFF
TRBV11-1,NA,TRBJ2-7,TRBD2,TGTGCCAGCAGCCCGGGACTAGCGGGAGGCCGGAGGGGCTACGAGCAGTACTTC,CASSPGLAGGRRGYEQYF
TRBV6-1,NA,TRBJ2-5,TRBD1,TGTGCCAGCAGCTTGACAGGGGAAGAGACCCAGTACTTC,CASSLTGEETQYF
TRBV6-1,NA,TRBJ2-1,TRBD1,TGTGCCAGCAGTGAAGCGATAGGGACAGGGGGGAACAATGAGCAGTTCTTC,CASSEAIGTGGNNEQFF
TRBV30,once,TRBJ1-4,TRBD1,TGTGCCTGGAGCCCAGGGGGCGATGAAAAACTGTTTTTT,CAWSPGGDEKLFF
TRBV21-1,NA,TRBJ2-1,NA,TGTGCCAGCAGCAAAGAGGTAGCGGGAGTCCTCGATGAGCAGTTCTTC,CASSKEVAGVLDEQFF
TRBV5-1,NA,TRBJ2-3,NA,TGCGCCAGCAGCTTGGCCGAGATGGGGGCGACAGATACGCAGTATTTT,CASSLAEMGATDTQYF
TRBV6-1,NA,TRBJ2-7,TRBD2,TGTGCCAGCCGGGGTTTAAGGCGGGAGGTCTACGAGCAGTACTTC,CASRGLRREVYEQYF
TRBV29-1,once,TRBJ2-7,TRBD2,TGCAGCGTTGATGGACTAGCGGGAGGAAAAGGTGGAGTCCCCTACGAGCAGTACTTC,CSVDGLAGGKGGVPYEQYF
TRBV5-6,NA,TRBJ2-7,NA,TGTGCCAGCAGCCGGGACATTGACGGAGAGCAGTACTTC,CASSRDIDGEQYF
TRBV6-1,NA,TRBJ1-3,TRBD1,TGTGCCAGCAGCGAACAGGGGGCAGCGGGAAACACCATATATTTT,CASSEQGAAGNTIYF
TRBV7-9,NA,TRBJ2-5,TRBD2,TGTGCCAGCAGCTTAGGACTAGCGGGGCCTGAGACCCAGTACTTC,CASSLGLAGPETQYF
TRBV9,NA,TRBJ2-1,TRBD2,TGTGCCAGCAGCCCCAGCGGGAGCTCCTACAATGAGCAGTTCTTC,CASSPSGSSYNEQFF